The clone carrying this T cell receptor (beta chain) has a count of ten or more. MiXCR, applied by TCRdb to the 5' RACE reads, yields one record per CDR3 protein. The sample lists tens of thousands of distinct CDR3 sequences, about 4.5% occurring once. Stated time point: longitudinal time-point 3. The source of the sample is a study of neurological immune-mediated disorders. The CDR3 has 16 amino acids. Germline V gene sequence: CDR1 WSHSY, CDR2 SAAADI. Trimming stripped 7 bases from V and 1 base from J, with 20 bases between. Source material: PBMCs. This chain connects TRBV10-2 to TRBJ2-7, with D perhaps assigned TRBD1 or TRBD2 (6 bases each). The TCR sequence derives from a woman in her sixties with multiple sclerosis. CDR3: CASTIGGHGGSYEQYF. DNA for the CDR3: TGCGCCAGCACTATCGGGGGCCACGGTGGTTCCTACGAGCAGTACTTC.